The clone carrying this TCR beta chain occurred many times. Its matching antigen is unknown. The use of a sample-barcoded 5' primer and a J-beta primer mix characterized a second PCR of roughly 6 to 11 cycles. TCRdb re-derived calls from the 5' RACE reads in MiXCR, one entry per CDR3 protein. The sample yields 650,000 or so distinct CDR3 sequences, over 40% seen once. Trimming removed 1 base from V and 15 bases from J, with 19 bases in between. This CDR3 has 14 residues. Germline CDR1 SGHTA, CDR2 FQGNSA. The sample is drawn from a study of blood T cells in healthy people across ages. Russia was home to the donors, healthy Caucasian individuals aged about 6 to 100. Findings of the study overall: The percentage of naive T cells correlated strongly with TCR beta diversity. The unknown donor CMV status may have confounded expanded clonotype changes.

Sequencing input: blood. This receptor was identified in an elderly woman in good health. The chain is built from TRBV7-2 and TRBJ2-1, with D unresolved. The CDR3 DNA is TGTGCCAGCAGCTTAGGTGGCACTTATTCATCCCCGTTCTTC. Its translation is CASSLGGTYSSPFF.